Each of the 29 T cell receptor beta chains below was sequenced from the same sample in a study of blood T cell repertoires in COVID-19. The table came from immunoSEQ multiplex PCR; TCRdb's copy has only in-frame clones and leaves some out. This table holds over 55,000 clones, roughly 87% found once. The source material was peripheral blood. The receptors come from an elderly woman with acute or convalescent COVID-19.

The chain joins TRBV7-2 to TRBJ2-5; tentatively, D is TRBD2 (7 bases). The V gene lost 1 base and the J gene lost 5 bases, with 17 bases spanning the gap. The CDR3 loop spans 16 amino acids. Germline CDR1 reads SGHTA; CDR2 reads FQGNSA. The CDR3 nucleotides read TGTGCCAGCAGCTTAGGCCCACCGGGGGGCGGGGAGACCCAGTACTTC. Translation: CASSLGPPGGGETQYF.

The chain combines TRBV3-1 (or the pseudogene TRBV3-2) with TRBJ1-1; no clear D. CDR1 and CDR2 from the germline V gene are LGHDT and YNNKEL (reference sequence). The CDR3 sequence is 13 residues long. Trimming pared 4 bases from V and 11 bases from J, leaving 17 bases between. DNA for the CDR3: TGTGCCAGCAGCCCCATCGTGGCCGCGGCGGCTTTCTTT. Protein: CASSPIVAAAAFF.

This rearrangement joins TRBV6-2 or TRBV6-3 to TRBJ2-1; TRBD2 agrees at 8 bases. Per the germline V gene, CDR1 is MNHEY and CDR2 is SVGEGT. There are 16 residues in the CDR3. V lost 2 bases and J lost 8; bases outside the gene matches: 11. The CDR3 loop is CASSYREAGEGYEQFF. CDR3 bases: TGTGCCAGCAGTTACCGGGAAGCGGGAGAGGGGTATGAGCAGTTCTTC.

In its sample, this clone was seen a few times. The rearrangement uses TRBV15 and TRBJ1-2; 7 nucleotides align to TRBD1. The CDR3 has 14 residues. Trimming at V came to 2 bases and at J to 4 bases, leaving 4 bases not matched to a gene. The germline CDR1 and CDR2 sequences are LNHNV and YYDKDF (reference sequence). The CDR3: CATSRTGTAYGYTF. CDR3 DNA sequence: TGTGCCACCAGCAGAACCGGGACAGCCTATGGCTACACCTTC.

The chain links TRBV6-5 to TRBJ2-5, with 8 nucleotides matching TRBD1. V was pared by 6 bases and J by 10 bases, with 16 bases of the junction left unmatched. CDR1 and CDR2 from the germline V gene are MNHEY and SVGAGI. This CDR3 comprises 15 residues. CDR3 residues: CASSLDRASPGGQYF. The CDR3 nucleotides are TGTGCCAGCAGCCTGGACAGGGCCAGTCCGGGCGGCCAGTACTTC.

The rearrangement joins TRBV2 to TRBJ1-4; D uncertain. CDR3 length equals 14 residues. Trimming took off 7 bases at V and 7 bases at J, with 16 bases between the two ends. Germline V lookup: CDR1 SNHLY, CDR2 FYNNEI. The CDR3 nucleotides read TGTGCCAGCAATTCGAGGGCCGGCGTTGAAAAACTGTTTTTT. Amino acids: CASNSRAGVEKLFF.

This clone was observed once. The V and J genes are TRBV11-1 and TRBJ2-1; 12 nucleotides agree with TRBD2. In germline, CDR1 is SGHAT, CDR2 FQDESV (reference sequence). The length of the CDR3 is 15 residues. With V trimmed by 5 bases and J by 5 bases, 4 bases remained unmatched. Here the CDR3 reads CASSPRLAGDNEQFF. The CDR3 bases are TGTGCCAGCAGCCCCAGACTAGCGGGGGACAATGAGCAGTTCTTC.

This sequence joins TRBV7-2 and TRBJ2-6; D gene uncertain. The V end lost 3 bases, the J end lost 4 bases, and 19 bases lay between the germline ends. The CDR3 spans 18 residues. Per the germline V gene, CDR1 is SGHTA and CDR2 is FQGNSA. CDR3 DNA sequence: TGTGCCAGCAGCTTTCGGGTGGTTATCGGTGCCGGGGCCAACGTCCTGACTTTC. The encoded protein is CASSFRVVIGAGANVLTF.

The chain uses TRBV27 and TRBJ2-7; 11 nucleotides align to TRBD2. The CDR3 has 16 residues. The ends lost 4 bases at V and 2 bases at J; junction bases unmatched: 7. Germline values: CDR1 MNHEY, CDR2 SMNVEV (reference sequence). The CDR3 protein is CASSSLKLAGAYEQYF. The CDR3 DNA reads TGTGCCAGCAGTTCCCTTAAACTAGCGGGGGCCTACGAGCAGTACTTC.

This clone was recorded only once. The rearrangement uses TRBV28 and TRBJ2-7, with D unresolved. Germline V gene lookup returns CDR1 MDHEN and CDR2 SYDVKM. V was pared by 5 bases and J by 7 bases, with 12 bases between. The CDR3 is 12 amino acids. The CDR3 is CASSLSDNEQYF. In DNA, the CDR3 is TGTGCCAGCAGTCTATCTGACAATGAGCAGTACTTC.

J is TRBJ1-1 and V is TRBV9; D remains ambiguous. Trimming removed 5 bases at V and 0 bases at J, with 5 bases between. Germline assignment: CDR1 SGDLS and CDR2 YYNGEE. CDR3 size: 12 residues. This chain's CDR3 is CASRLMNTEAFF. CDR3 nucleotide sequence: TGTGCCAGCAGATTAATGAACACTGAAGCTTTCTTT. The whole variable domain, remainder taken from reference TRBV9 and TRBJ1-1, is DSGVTQTPKHLITATGQRVTLRCSPRSGDLSVYWYQQSLDQGLQFLIQYYNGEERAKGNILERFSAQQFPDLHSELNLSSLELGDSALYFCASRLMNTEAFFGQGTRLTVV.

This chain links TRBV27 with TRBJ2-1; a weak D match, TRBD2 (6 bases). The germline CDR1 and CDR2 sequences are MNHEY and SMNVEV (reference sequence). V lost 6 bases, J lost 2 bases, and 8 bases lay in between. The CDR3 covers 13 residues. CDR3: CASRRDTYNEQFF. The CDR3 DNA reads as TGTGCCAGCAGGCGGGATACCTACAATGAGCAGTTCTTC.

The rearrangement links TRBV24-1 to TRBJ2-1, with 7 positions matching TRBD2. CDR3 size: 16 residues. The germline gives CDR1 KGHDR, CDR2 SFDVKD. V was pared by 4 bases and J by 3 bases, with 8 bases of the junction left unmatched. DNA of the CDR3: TGTGCCACCAGTGAAACCCTAGCGGAGCGCTACAATGAGCAGTTCTTC. It specifies CATSETLAERYNEQFF.

The chain is built from TRBV21-1 and TRBJ2-5; TRBD2 was called by the table and not checked on the DNA. TRBV21-1 is labeled a pseudogene. The CDR3 contains 17 residues. CDR3 sequence reads: CASREDPGLAIVETQYF. For the CDR3, the DNA is TGTGCCAGCAGAGAAGACCCGGGACTAGCGATAGTAGAGACCCAGTACTTC.

The J gene is TRBJ1-5, the V gene TRBV18, with D unresolved. CDR1 and CDR2 (germline): KGHSH, LQKENI. Trimming stripped 9 bases from V and 2 bases from J, with 14 bases between. The CDR3 extends over 14 amino acids. CDR3 DNA sequence: TGTGCCAGTTCCGAGGGTTTTGGCAATCAGCCCCAGCATTTT. Protein sequence: CASSEGFGNQPQHF. The variable domain in full, completed from reference TRBV18 and TRBJ1-5, reads NAGVMQNPRHLVRRRGQEARLRCSPMKGHSHVYWYRQLPEEGLKFMVYLQKENIIDESGMPKERFSAEFPKEGPSILRIQQVVRGDSAAYFCASSEGFGNQPQHFGDGTRLSIL.

The chain joins TRBV19 to TRBJ1-2, with 7 bases that match TRBD1. Germline CDR1 and CDR2: LNHDA and SQIVND (reference sequence). The length of the CDR3 is 14 residues. J lost 2 bases, V lost 4 bases, and 4 bases had no gene match. CDR3 in amino acids: CASSTDRANYGYTF. The CDR3 bases are TGTGCCAGTAGTACTGACAGGGCAAACTATGGCTACACCTTC.

The table lists this clone with a few counts. The gene calls are TRBV9 and TRBJ1-6; D perhaps matches TRBD1 (6 bases). V lost 4 bases, J lost 8 bases, and 13 bases lay in between. Germline CDR1 SGDLS, CDR2 YYNGEE. This CDR3 is 14 amino acids long. The CDR3 spells CASSIRAGDSPLHF. DNA for the CDR3: TGTGCCAGCAGCATCAGGGCAGGGGATTCACCCCTCCACTTT.

This chain joins TRBV28 and TRBJ1-6, with D uncertain. V gave up 3 bases and J gave up 12 bases, with 18 bases separating them. The CDR3 runs to 15 residues. Germline V CDR1 and CDR2: MDHEN, SYDVKM. CDR3 protein: CASSLDRTGRRPLHF. The CDR3 nucleotides are TGTGCCAGCAGTTTGGATAGGACGGGGAGGAGACCCCTCCACTTT.

The V gene is TRBV5-1, the J gene TRBJ1-4, with D possibly matching TRBD1 (6 bases). V was pared by 1 base and J by 0 bases, with 10 bases between. Germline V lookup: CDR1 SGHRS, CDR2 YFSETQ. The CDR3 loop spans 16 amino acids. The CDR3 region has the DNA TGCGCCAGCAGCTTGTCAGGGGATGCAACTAATGAAAAACTGTTTTTT. As protein: CASSLSGDATNEKLFF.

The CDR3 spells CASSSRTSNEQYF. The CDR3 coding sequence is TGCGCCAGCAGCTCTCGGACTAGCAACGAGCAGTACTTC. The rearrangement links TRBV4-3 to TRBJ2-7; 8 bases are a match to TRBD2. The germline gives CDR1 LGHNA, CDR2 YSLEER. CDR3 length equals 13 residues. The V and J ends lost 5 bases and 5 bases, in that order; junction bases with no gene match: 5.

This clone was seen only a few times. The chain joins TRBV15 to TRBJ1-3; no clear D gene. V was trimmed by 3 bases and J by 4 bases, leaving 7 bases between them. CDR1 is LNHNV and CDR2 is YYDKDF in the germline V gene (reference sequence). CDR3 length: 13 amino acids. The CDR3 is CATSRQIGNTIYF. The CDR3 coding sequence is TGTGCCACCAGCAGGCAGATCGGAAACACCATATATTTT.

The rearrangement joins TRBV27 to TRBJ2-7, with 12 bases aligning to TRBD1. Losses at the gene ends were 4 bases for V and 3 bases for J; bases not matched to a gene: 10. Germline-derived CDR1 and CDR2 are MNHEY and SMNVEV (reference sequence). The CDR3 contains 17 residues. CDR3 sequence reads: CASSSPRGDRGLYEQYF. In DNA form, the CDR3 reads TGTGCCAGCAGTTCCCCACGTGGGGACAGGGGGCTCTACGAGCAGTACTTC.

V gene TRBV27 combines with J gene TRBJ1-5, with a weak D call TRBD1 (6 bases). The V gene lost 2 bases and the J gene lost 2 bases, with 13 bases spanning the gap. The CDR3 totals 16 residues. Germline V gene data show CDR1 as MNHEY and CDR2 as SMNVEV (reference sequence). The CDR3 DNA is TGTGCCAGCAGTTTAGCAGGCAGGGGTGGCAATCAGCCCCAGCATTTT. Amino acids: CASSLAGRGGNQPQHF.

This clone appeared a few times. The chain couples TRBV4-1 to TRBJ1-3; no firm D call. The V end was cut by 3 bases, the J end by 2 bases, with 8 bases between. Germline V gives CDR1 MGHRA, CDR2 YSYEKL. The CDR3 length is 14 residues. The CDR3 DNA sequence: TGCGCCAGCAGCCACCCAGGTACTGGAAACACCATATATTTT. Residues: CASSHPGTGNTIYF.

The count of this clone is one. V is TRBV7-2 and J is TRBJ2-2; tentative D call: TRBD2 (5 bases). Trimming removed 1 base at V and 0 bases at J, with 6 bases between. Per the germline V gene, CDR1 is SGHTA and CDR2 is FQGNSA. This CDR3 comprises 15 residues. The CDR3 is CASSLVRANTGELFF. The CDR3 DNA reads TGTGCCAGCAGCTTAGTGAGGGCGAACACCGGGGAGCTGTTTTTT.

The rearrangement uses TRBV19 and TRBJ1-4, with TRBD1 as a possible D gene (6 bases). Germline V gene lookup returns CDR1 LNHDA and CDR2 SQIVND (reference sequence). This CDR3 region has 18 residues. The V and J ends lost 5 bases and 7 bases respectively, with 26 bases between them. The CDR3 reads CASSPRGATGRGGEKLFF. The CDR3 DNA is TGTGCCAGTAGTCCCCGGGGAGCGACAGGCCGGGGTGGTGAAAAACTGTTTTTT.

V and J are TRBV19 and TRBJ1-1; a possible D gene is TRBD1 (6 bases). V shed 3 bases and J shed 1 base, with 12 bases lying between them. The CDR3 consists of 15 residues. The germline V gene encodes CDR1 LNHDA and CDR2 SQIVND (reference sequence). CDR3 DNA sequence: TGTGCCAGTAGTATGGGTCAGGGGAGGAACACTGAAGCTTTCTTT. It yields the protein CASSMGQGRNTEAFF.

The rearrangement links TRBV27 to TRBJ2-7; 10 positions match TRBD2. V lost 2 bases and J lost 2; bases outside the gene matches: 3. The CDR3 spans 15 residues. Germline V gene sequence: CDR1 MNHEY, CDR2 SMNVEV (reference sequence). In DNA form, the CDR3 reads TGTGCCAGCAGTTTAAGCGGGAGGGCAACCTACGAGCAGTACTTC. Protein product: CASSLSGRATYEQYF.

This clone was counted only a few times. The V and J genes are TRBV5-1 and TRBJ2-1, with 11 positions matching TRBD1. The J segment lost 8 bases and the V segment lost 0 bases, leaving 10 bases of the junction unmatched. CDR1 and CDR2 from the germline V gene are SGHRS and YFSETQ. This CDR3 contains 17 residues. The CDR3, as DNA: TGCGCCAGCAGCTTGGATGGGACAGGGGGTTCCAGGGATGAGCAGTTCTTC. Its translation: CASSLDGTGGSRDEQFF. Full variable domain (remainder filled in from reference TRBV5-1 and TRBJ2-1): KAGVTQTPRYLIKTRGQQVTLSCSPISGHRSVSWYQQTPGQGLQFLFEYFSETQRNKGNFPGRFSGRQFSNSRSEMNVSTLELGDSALYLCASSLDGTGGSRDEQFFGPGTRLTVL.